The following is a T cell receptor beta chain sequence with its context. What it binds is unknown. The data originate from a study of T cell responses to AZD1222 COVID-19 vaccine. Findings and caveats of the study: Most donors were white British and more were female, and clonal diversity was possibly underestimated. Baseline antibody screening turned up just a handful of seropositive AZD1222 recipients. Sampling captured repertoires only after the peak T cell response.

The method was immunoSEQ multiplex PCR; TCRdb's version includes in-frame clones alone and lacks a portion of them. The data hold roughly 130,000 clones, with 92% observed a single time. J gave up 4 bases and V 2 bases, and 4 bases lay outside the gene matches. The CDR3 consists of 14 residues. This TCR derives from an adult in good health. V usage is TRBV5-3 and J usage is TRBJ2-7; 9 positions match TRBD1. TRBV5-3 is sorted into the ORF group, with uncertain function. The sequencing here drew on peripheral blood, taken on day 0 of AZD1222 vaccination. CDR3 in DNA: TGTGCCAGAAGCTTACACGGACAGGGGTACGAGCAGTACGTC. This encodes CARSLHGQGYEQYV.